These 31 T cell receptor beta chains came from one sample sequenced in a study of blood T cell repertoires in COVID-19. The assay was immunoSEQ multiplex PCR, and TCRdb's table has in-frame clones only and misses some. The sample records tens of thousands of clones, 86% being singletons. Sequenced input: peripheral blood. These receptors were collected from a woman of 80 years or more with acute or convalescent COVID-19.

This chain connects TRBV19 to TRBJ2-1; 9 positions agree with TRBD2. Trimming at V came to 5 bases and at J to 4 bases, leaving 12 bases not matched to a gene. CDR3 length: 17 amino acids. The V gene's germline CDR1 is LNHDA and CDR2 SQIVND (reference sequence). The CDR3 DNA reads TGTGCCAGTAGTCGCCAATCGGGGCTAGCGGGATACAATGAGCAGTTCTTC. Translating it yields CASSRQSGLAGYNEQFF.

This clone was picked up a small number of times. The rearrangement links TRBV14 to TRBJ2-3; the match to TRBD1 covers 8 bases. The V gene end was trimmed by 1 base and the J gene end by 2 bases; junction bases not matched to a gene: 11. This CDR3 is built from 18 residues. Germline V gene data show CDR1 as SGHDN and CDR2 as FVKESK. DNA for the CDR3: TGTGCCAGCAGCCAAGGGGTTAGACAGGGGAGGATCACAGATACGCAGTATTTT. As protein: CASSQGVRQGRITDTQYF.

This clone was detected only a few times. The CDR3: CASSYSIASTDTQYF. For the CDR3, the DNA is TGTGCCAGCAGTTACTCGATAGCTAGCACAGATACGCAGTATTTT. The V gene is TRBV6-2 or TRBV6-3, the J gene TRBJ2-3; D call uncertain. There are 15 residues in the CDR3. Looked up from germline, CDR1 is MNHEY and CDR2 is SVGEGT. The V end lost 0 bases, the J end lost 0 bases, and 7 bases lay between the germline ends.

The gene calls are TRBV6-5 and TRBJ1-2; D unresolved. The CDR3 totals 13 residues. V was shortened by 6 bases and J by 11 bases, with 19 bases between the two germline ends. The germline V gene encodes CDR1 MNHEY and CDR2 SVGAGI. The CDR3 protein is CASSRAEGREYTF. The DNA for the CDR3 is TGTGCCAGCAGCCGGGCTGAAGGGAGGGAGTACACCTTC.

The chain employs TRBV9 and TRBJ1-2, with D hard to call. Germline CDR1 reads SGDLS; CDR2 reads YYNGEE. The V end was cut by 3 bases, the J end by 8 bases, with 14 bases between. The CDR3 is 13 amino acids. In DNA form, the CDR3 reads TGTGCCAGCAGCGCCTTCGACGGAGGGGGCTACACCTTC. This gives the protein CASSAFDGGGYTF.

V usage is TRBV19 and J usage is TRBJ2-1, with D maybe TRBD2 (7 bases). V gave up 5 bases and J gave up 7 bases, with 24 bases separating them. There are 17 residues in the CDR3. Germline values: CDR1 LNHDA, CDR2 SQIVND (reference sequence). The CDR3 loop is CASSPPLWGGAANEQFF. Written as DNA, the CDR3 is TGTGCCAGTAGTCCCCCCCTTTGGGGGGGGGCCGCAAATGAGCAGTTCTTC.

J is TRBJ1-1 and V is TRBV2, with D hard to call. The V end lost 0 bases, the J end lost 6 bases, and 11 bases lay between the germline ends. Looked up from germline, CDR1 is SNHLY and CDR2 is FYNNEI. The CDR3 loop spans 14 amino acids. CDR3 DNA: TGTGCCAGCAGTGAAGCGTTCGGGATCGCTGAAGCTTTCTTT. As protein: CASSEAFGIAEAFF.

The rearrangement joins TRBV27 to TRBJ1-1; 9 positions match TRBD1. CDR1 is MNHEY, CDR2 SMNVEV, per germline (reference sequence). The CDR3 extends over 13 amino acids. V lost 5 bases and J lost 8; bases outside the gene matches: 6. The DNA for the CDR3 is TGTGCCAGCAGTCCGGGACAGGGTCGAGAAGCTTTCTTT. It codes for CASSPGQGREAFF.

This clone was recorded a few times. The chain uses TRBV9 and TRBJ2-2; 9 nucleotides match TRBD1. Germline trimming cut 3 bases from V and 5 bases from J; bases unmatched to any gene: 17. The germline CDR1 and CDR2 sequences are SGDLS and YYNGEE. The CDR3 runs to 19 residues. The CDR3 sequence is CASSGTRDRVSGKTGELFF. The CDR3 nucleotides are TGTGCCAGCAGCGGGACCCGGGACAGGGTATCGGGAAAAACCGGGGAGCTGTTTTTT. Based on the CDR3 plus reference TRBV9 and TRBJ2-2, the full variable domain is DSGVTQTPKHLITATGQRVTLRCSPRSGDLSVYWYQQSLDQGLQFLIQYYNGEERAKGNILERFSAQQFPDLHSELNLSSLELGDSALYFCASSGTRDRVSGKTGELFFGEGSRLTVL.

The chain combines TRBV18 with TRBJ1-1; tentatively, D is TRBD1 (5 bases). This CDR3 contains 15 residues. In germline, CDR1 is KGHSH, CDR2 LQKENI. Trimming removed 0 bases from V and 1 base from J, with 9 bases in between. The CDR3 region is CASSPPSRANTEAFF. Written as DNA, the CDR3 is TGTGCCAGCTCACCACCGAGCAGGGCGAACACTGAAGCTTTCTTT.

This chain uses TRBV7-6 with TRBJ1-4, with D maybe TRBD1 (5 bases). The CDR3 extends over 15 amino acids. Looked up from germline, CDR1 is SGHVS and CDR2 is FNYEAQ. Trimming shortened V by 2 bases and J by 1 base, and 8 bases separated the two germline ends. CDR3 protein: CASSLRRGTNEKLFF. The CDR3 nucleotides are TGTGCCAGCAGCTTAAGAAGGGGAACTAATGAAAAACTGTTTTTT.

V and J are TRBV28 and TRBJ1-5; D is uncertain. CDR1 and CDR2 (germline): MDHEN, SYDVKM. V lost 7 bases to trimming and J lost 0 bases, with 4 bases between them. The CDR3 totals 12 residues. This CDR3 reads CASISSNQPQHF. Here the CDR3 DNA reads TGTGCCAGCATTAGTAGCAATCAGCCCCAGCATTTT.

The chain recombines TRBV4-2 with TRBJ2-2, with D tentatively TRBD1 (7 bases). V gave up 0 bases and J gave up 3 bases, with 14 bases separating them. CDR1 is LGHNA and CDR2 is YNFKEQ in the germline V gene. The CDR3 length is 17 residues. The CDR3 region is CASSQDRDREDTGELFF. CDR3 in DNA: TGTGCCAGCAGCCAAGATCGAGACAGGGAGGACACCGGGGAGCTGTTTTTT.

The chain employs TRBV4-2 and TRBJ2-3, with TRBD1 identical over 8 bases. Germline CDR1 and CDR2: LGHNA and YNFKEQ. Trimming took 4 bases from V and 2 from J; bases not matched to a gene: 8. This CDR3 is 16 amino acids long. The CDR3 DNA follows: TGTGCCAGCAGCCCCCGGACAGGGCTCGTCACAGATACGCAGTATTTT. Protein product: CASSPRTGLVTDTQYF.

The table lists this clone with a count of one. J is TRBJ2-2 and V is TRBV13, with 11 bases lining up with TRBD2. The CDR3 runs 17 residues. The germline gives CDR1 PRHDT, CDR2 FYEKMQ (reference sequence). J was trimmed by 3 bases and V by 0 bases; bases with no gene match: 3. CDR3 region: CASSLGLAGGHTGELFF. CDR3 bases: TGTGCCAGCAGCTTAGGCCTAGCGGGAGGCCACACCGGGGAGCTGTTTTTT. Variable domain in full (rest from reference TRBV13 and TRBJ2-2): AAGVIQSPRHLIKEKRETATLKCYPIPRHDTVYWYQQGPGQDPQFLISFYEKMQSDKGSIPDRFSAQQFSDYHSELNMSSLELGDSALYFCASSLGLAGGHTGELFFGEGSRLTVL.

The gene calls are TRBV7-3 and TRBJ2-1; a possible D gene is TRBD2 (6 bases). The V end lost 6 bases, the J end lost 5 bases, and 17 bases lay between the germline ends. Germline V gene lookup returns CDR1 SGHTA and CDR2 FQGTGA. The CDR3 length is 15 residues. The CDR3: CASSPTSGEDNEQFF. Written as DNA, the CDR3 is TGTGCCAGCAGTCCGACTAGTGGGGAGGACAATGAGCAGTTCTTC.

This chain links TRBV27 with TRBJ1-2; D may be TRBD1 (6 bases). CDR3 length equals 18 residues. V gave up 4 bases and J gave up 1 base, with 22 bases separating them. CDR1 and CDR2 from the germline V gene are MNHEY and SMNVEV (reference sequence). CDR3 region: CASSSPTRTALGNYGYTF. The CDR3 DNA reads TGTGCCAGCAGTTCCCCAACTCGGACAGCCTTGGGTAACTATGGCTACACCTTC.

This chain connects TRBV19 to TRBJ1-5; D is unclear. This CDR3 comprises 15 residues. V was trimmed by 3 bases and J by 4 bases, leaving 13 bases between them. The germline V gene encodes CDR1 LNHDA and CDR2 SQIVND (reference sequence). The chain's CDR3 is CASSIANGGNQPQHF. CDR3 DNA: TGTGCCAGTAGTATTGCGAACGGCGGTAATCAGCCCCAGCATTTT.

The gene calls are TRBV5-1 and TRBJ2-2; 8 bases align to TRBD2. CDR1 is SGHRS and CDR2 is YFSETQ in the germline V gene. This CDR3 is 16 amino acids long. The trim removed 1 base at V and 4 bases at J, leaving 6 bases unmatched. CDR3 nucleotide sequence: TGCGCCAGCAGCTTGATAGCGGGGAGTTCCACCGGGGAGCTGTTTTTT. This translates into CASSLIAGSSTGELFF.

The genes are TRBV6-6 and TRBJ2-7; 10 bases are a match to TRBD1. The V and J ends lost 6 bases and 2 bases, in that order; junction bases with no gene match: 4. The CDR3 contains 14 residues. Germline V gene sequence: CDR1 MNHNY, CDR2 SVGAGI (reference sequence). The CDR3 protein is CASSWDRGPYEQYF. DNA for the CDR3: TGTGCCAGCAGCTGGGACAGGGGCCCCTACGAGCAGTACTTC.

This chain links TRBV5-4 with TRBJ2-3, with D possibly being TRBD1 (7 bases). This CDR3 spans 15 amino acids. V dropped 0 bases and J dropped 8 bases, with 16 bases sitting between them. In germline, CDR1 is SGHNT, CDR2 YYREEE (reference sequence). The CDR3, as DNA: TGTGCCAGCAGCTTGGATTTGCCCCAGGGGGGTACGCAGTATTTT. Translated, it gives CASSLDLPQGGTQYF.

V and J are TRBV19 and TRBJ1-5; the match to TRBD1 covers 10 bases. The CDR3 runs to 16 residues. V shed 8 bases, J shed 4 bases, and the junction held 11 bases outside the gene matches. Germline V gene data show CDR1 as LNHDA and CDR2 as SQIVND (reference sequence). The CDR3 is CASARTGGWTNQPQHF. CDR3 DNA: TGTGCCAGTGCCCGGACAGGGGGATGGACAAATCAGCCCCAGCATTTT.

This sequence joins TRBV30 and TRBJ1-5; TRBD1 might be the D (6 bases). Germline assignment: CDR1 GTSNPN and CDR2 SVGIG (reference sequence). There are 15 residues in the CDR3. Trimming stripped 2 bases from V and 2 bases from J, with 13 bases between. In DNA, the CDR3 is TGTGCCTGGAGTAAGGGCAGGGGAGGCAATCAGCCCCAGCATTTT. This encodes CAWSKGRGGNQPQHF.

The V and J genes are TRBV7-3 and TRBJ1-1; D might be TRBD1 (5 bases). The V end was cut by 3 bases, the J end by 7 bases, with 12 bases between. The CDR3 contains 13 residues. Germline V gives CDR1 SGHTA, CDR2 FQGTGA. CDR3 loop: CASSFDSKIEAFF. The CDR3 nucleotides read TGTGCCAGCAGCTTCGACAGCAAAATTGAAGCTTTCTTT. The whole variable domain, filled in from reference TRBV7-3 and TRBJ1-1, reads GAGVSQTPSNKVTEKGKYVELRCDPISGHTALYWYRQSLGQGPEFLIYFQGTGAADDSGLPNDRFFAVRPEGSVSTLKIQRTERGDSAVYLCASSFDSKIEAFFGQGTRLTVV.

V and J are TRBV7-2 and TRBJ1-2, with 8 bases fitting TRBD1. This CDR3 is 14 amino acids long. Germline V lookup: CDR1 SGHTA, CDR2 FQGNSA. Trimming cost V 1 base and J 7 bases; bases outside gene matches: 5. CDR3 DNA: TGTGCCAGCAGCTTAGACAGGGGGTCGGGTGGCTACACCTTC. Protein: CASSLDRGSGGYTF. Full variable domain (rest looked up from reference TRBV7-2 and TRBJ1-2): GAGVSQSPSNKVTEKGKDVELRCDPISGHTALYWYRQSLGQGLEFLIYFQGNSAPDKSGLPSDRFSAERTGGSVSTLTIQRTQQEDSAVYLCASSLDRGSGGYTFGSGTRLTVV.

V and J are TRBV11-2 and TRBJ1-2; no clear D gene. This CDR3 has 15 amino acids. Germline assignment: CDR1 SGHAT and CDR2 FQNNGV. Trimming pared 0 bases from V and 5 bases from J, leaving 13 bases between. DNA for the CDR3: TGTGCCAGCAGCTTAGAGGGAGGGCTCGGGTATGGCTACACCTTC. Its protein product is CASSLEGGLGYGYTF.

The chain combines TRBV30 with TRBJ2-7, with 7 positions matching TRBD2. Germline V gene lookup returns CDR1 GTSNPN and CDR2 SVGIG (reference sequence). The CDR3 loop spans 12 amino acids. With V trimmed by 2 bases and J by 7 bases, 5 bases remained unmatched. CDR3 bases: TGTGCCTGGAGTCCGGGAGCGGGAGAGCAGTACTTC. Translated, it gives CAWSPGAGEQYF.

This rearrangement joins TRBV29-1 to TRBJ2-2; D perhaps matches TRBD2 (5 bases). V lost 7 bases and J lost 2, with 17 bases in between. This CDR3 comprises 15 residues. CDR1 and CDR2 (germline): SQVTM, ANQGSEA. CDR3 bases: TGCAGCGCAGGAGGAGTTAGCCTCAACACCGGGGAGCTGTTTTTT. Translation: CSAGGVSLNTGELFF.

This chain connects TRBV5-1 to TRBJ2-5; TRBD2 matches at 7 bases. The V and J ends lost 7 bases and 2 bases, in that order; junction bases with no gene match: 5. Per the germline V gene, CDR1 is SGHRS and CDR2 is YFSETQ. The CDR3 runs to 13 residues. The CDR3: CASRPGLQETQYF. Here the CDR3 DNA reads TGCGCCAGCCGCCCGGGACTACAAGAGACCCAGTACTTC.

The V gene is TRBV4-2, the J gene TRBJ2-7; 8 nucleotides agree with TRBD2. Germline-derived CDR1 and CDR2 are LGHNA and YNFKEQ. The V and J ends lost 4 bases and 3 bases, in that order; junction bases with no gene match: 5. There are 14 residues in the CDR3. CDR3 bases: TGTGCCAGCAGCCCGGGGCTAGCGGGCTACGAGCAGTACTTC. This translates into CASSPGLAGYEQYF.

The rearrangement joins TRBV7-5 to TRBJ2-5; the table names TRBD2, a call not compared with the DNA. TRBV7-5 is given as a pseudogene. The CDR3 is 19 amino acids. The CDR3, as DNA: TGTGTCAGAAGCGTAACCTGGACTAGCGGGACTATATTTCAAGAGACCCAGTACTTC. Protein sequence: CVRSVTWTSGTIFQETQYF.